The 4 T cell receptor beta chains presented below share a single source sample, sequenced in a study of cytomegalovirus exposure and HLA in healthy donors. Primers for the PCR totalled 60 Vbeta and 13 Jbeta. Only in-frame clones appear in the TCRdb table, and some are missing; sequencing was by immunoSEQ multiplex PCR. The data contain fewer than 200,000 clones, over 70% of them singletons. Sequenced: PBMCs. The source of these receptors is a man aged 40-50 years in good health and CMV-seropositive.

The rearrangement uses TRBV7-2 and TRBJ2-7; TRBD2 agrees at 10 bases. The germline V gene has CDR1 SGHTA and CDR2 FQGNSA. There are 15 residues in the CDR3. V was pared by 4 bases and J by 4 bases, with 7 bases of the junction left unmatched. The DNA for the CDR3 is TGTGCCAGCAGCTCCATAGCGGGAGGCGCTTACGAGCAGTACTTC. This codes for CASSSIAGGAYEQYF.

This chain uses TRBV7-2 with TRBJ2-5; 10 positions agree with TRBD1. The CDR3 covers 14 residues. Germline CDR1 and CDR2: SGHTA and FQGNSA. V shed 3 bases, J shed 7 bases, and the junction held 5 bases outside the gene matches. The CDR3 sequence: CASSLGQGLGTQYF. CDR3 in DNA: TGTGCCAGCAGCTTGGGACAGGGGCTAGGGACCCAGTACTTC.

CDR3 residues: CASSTRTSGRYNEQFF. The CDR3, as DNA: TGTGCCAGCAGCACACGGACTAGCGGGAGGTACAATGAGCAGTTCTTC. This chain links TRBV7-6 with TRBJ2-1; 14 nucleotides agree with TRBD2. J gave up 4 bases and V 5 bases, and 4 bases lay outside the gene matches. The germline V gene has CDR1 SGHVS and CDR2 FNYEAQ. The CDR3 has 16 amino acids.

The genes are TRBV30 and TRBJ1-2, with a tentative D call TRBD1 (6 bases). Germline CDR1 reads GTSNPN; CDR2 reads SVGIG (reference sequence). The ends were cut back, 5 bases at V and 8 bases at J, with 15 bases in the middle. This CDR3 has 12 amino acids. The CDR3 region has the DNA TGTGCCTGGGGTCCCGGGACACGCGGCTACACCTTC. As protein: CAWGPGTRGYTF.